This T cell receptor (beta chain) is drawn from a study of human T cells and chemical hapten exposure listed by TCRdb under 2021. For the wider study: For sensitization, 2% DPC in acetone was applied to a roughly 2 cm by roughly 2 cm area of upper inner arm skin. Patients additionally received weekly therapeutic DPC doses to the scalp throughout the roughly 25-week study period. Patch testing on the upper back used Finn chambers containing 0.01% DPC, with scoring done after 6 days according to International Contact Dermatitis Research Group standards. Alopecia areata with under or over 50% scalp involvement, alopecia totalis and alopecia universalis were represented in the patient cohort, which was mostly female. Libraries were pooled for sequencing, and variation in per-sample TCR yields was attributed mainly to small differences in library volumes within the pool. The study tracked peripheral blood TCR repertoire changes in vivo during primary and secondary sensitization to the hapten diphenylcyclopropenone (DPC) in alopecia patients. Blood samples were taken from patients before sensitization (week 0) and then at 2, 6 and about 24 weeks after DPC sensitization. For TCR sequencing, blood came from 25 to 35 alopecia patients at anywhere from one to four time points (pre-sensitization, 2, 6 and 24 weeks). General study outcomes and caveats: DPC sensitization did not change the number of TCRs with a frequency above 1 in 1000, and there was no evidence of changes in global repertoire structure. The number of PT1 expanded TCRs positively correlated with patch test score, significant at thresholds 8, 16 and 32 but not 4. Alopecia, a presumed autoimmune disease, was present in all patients, so the immune response of the patients might differ from that of healthy individuals. Repeated subsampling changed both the strength of the expansion versus patch-test correlation and the threshold at which that correlation became significant. Expanded TCRs formed significantly more large CDR3 similarity clusters than pre-sensitization or healthy control sets, consistent with antigen-driven responses.

This clonotype was detected only a few times. Its target antigen remains unknown. No base quality information exists; no much larger clone differs at one position. Receptors were amplified or captured by RACE. The sequencer was a NextSeq 500. During library preparation, unique molecular identifiers were attached to individual cDNA molecules so that TCRs could be counted in a quantitative, reproducible way. Both TCR alpha and TCR beta chains were sequenced from each blood RNA sample. The study's processing was this. Samples had a median of approximately 93,000 TCRs, with a range from about 23,224 to 750,000. The Decombinator software suite was used to annotate the V, J and CDR3 of the TCR reads. For the PS versus PT1 abundance plots, all samples were subsampled to the same number of TCRs (28,000). Expanded TCRs were defined as absent before sensitization and observed at least eight times at the 2-week time point. TCRdb trimmed public reads at Q25 via fastp, called clones via MiXCR and kept in-frame beta chains. Merged by CDR3 protein, the rows form single entries marked with the most common genes and DNA. These V and J calls derive from TCRdb rather than the authors' analysis. Across this sample there are under 55,000 distinct CDR3 sequences, with approximately 9.9% seen only once. Together, the top ten hold roughly 15% of the sample.

The time point label on this specimen signifies: patch test 3, about 24 weeks after DPC sensitization. The treatment or condition label of this sample denotes: therapeutic diphenylcyclopropenone sensitization with weekly scalp DPC. At every patch-test visit, the blood draw took place before the patch test was put on. Patients were eligible if aged 18 to 70, diagnosed with alopecia and judged suitable for DPC therapy, and pregnant patients were excluded. Total RNA was extracted from unfractionated whole blood that had been collected in Tempus Blood RNA tubes. The receptor was derived from a woman aged 40 to 50 with alopecia areata. Some clones in this sample may be carry-over from other donors' samples. This specimen consisted of whole blood, obtained in connection with sensitization to the hapten diphenylcyclopropenone (DPC).

The bases read TGTGCCATCAGTCGGGACCCTGGAAACACCATATATTTT. Its protein is CAISRDPGNTIYF. The rearranged chain carries TRBV10-3 and TRBJ1-3, with TRBD1 tentatively as D gene (5 bases match). V is shortened by 5 bases, J by 2 bases, and the region joining them spans 7 bases. Based on the germline V gene, the CDR1 and CDR2 sequences are ENHRY and SYGVKD. From cysteine to phenylalanine, the CDR3 is 13 amino acids long. The retained sequence is limited to the CDR3, 39 bases, with the frame set at the first base.